The 29 T cell receptor beta chains in this list originate from one sample, sequenced in a study of T cells after posttransplantation cyclophosphamide. The assay was immunoSEQ multiplex PCR, and TCRdb's table has in-frame clones only and misses some. The repertoire consists of approximately 40,000 clones, none detected only once. The material sequenced was PBMCs. These receptors all stem from a man between 40 and 49 years old in good health, CMV-negative, and a related stem cell transplant donor.

This clone was observed at least ten times. The chain is built from TRBV5-1 and TRBJ1-1; TRBD1 is a possible D gene (6 bases). Germline assignment: CDR1 SGHRS and CDR2 YFSETQ. Trimming left V 4 bases short and J 3 bases short, with 19 bases between. CDR3 size: 16 residues. CDR3 loop: CASSLRDISVDTEAFF. DNA of the CDR3: TGCGCCAGCAGCCTACGGGACATTTCGGTGGACACTGAAGCTTTCTTT.

The sample holds many counts of this clone. The chain recombines TRBV2 with TRBJ2-5; 9 bases match TRBD1. Losses at the gene ends were 7 bases for V and 0 bases for J; bases not matched to a gene: 0. From germline, CDR1 is SNHLY and CDR2 FYNNEI. The CDR3 covers 13 residues. The CDR3 reads CASNRGHQETQYF. DNA for the CDR3: TGTGCCAGCAACAGGGGGCACCAAGAGACCCAGTACTTC. The whole variable domain, filled in from reference TRBV2 and TRBJ2-5, reads EPEVTQTPSHQVTQMGQEVILRCVPISNHLYFYWYRQILGQKVEFLVSFYNNEISEKSEIFDDQFSVERPDGSNFTLKIRSTKLEDSAMYFCASNRGHQETQYFGPGTRLLVL.

Ten or more counts support this clone. The genes are TRBV11-2 and TRBJ1-2; D uncertain. There are 13 residues in the CDR3. V was trimmed by 0 bases and J by 7 bases, leaving 9 bases between them. Germline V gives CDR1 SGHAT, CDR2 FQNNGV. The CDR3: CASSLDEHSGYTF. CDR3 DNA: TGTGCCAGCAGCTTAGATGAGCACTCTGGCTACACCTTC.

This clone was detected many times. The chain couples TRBV7-2 to TRBJ2-1; weak D call: TRBD2 (5 bases). This CDR3 region has 14 residues. V shed 8 bases and J shed 4 bases, with 15 bases lying between them. Germline CDR1 SGHTA, CDR2 FQGNSA. CDR3 sequence: CASGREGLYNEQFF. CDR3 coding DNA: TGTGCCAGCGGACGTGAGGGCTTGTACAATGAGCAGTTCTTC.

The V gene is TRBV13, the J gene TRBJ2-5, with 9 bases that match TRBD1. CDR3 size: 21 residues. Germline V gene data show CDR1 as PRHDT and CDR2 as FYEKMQ (reference sequence). Trimming at V came to 1 base and at J to 10 bases, leaving 28 bases not matched to a gene. DNA for the CDR3: TGTGCCAGCAGCTTAGTCCCACACAGGGGGCCGAGGAGGCGGGGTGGGCGAGGCCAGTACTTC. Protein product: CASSLVPHRGPRRRGGRGQYF.

There are a few counts of this clone. This rearrangement joins TRBV7-2 to TRBJ1-4; 7 positions agree with TRBD1. CDR1 and CDR2 from the germline V gene are SGHTA and FQGNSA. Germline trimming cut 5 bases from V and 7 bases from J; bases unmatched to any gene: 10. This CDR3 has 15 amino acids. This CDR3 is CASSQRTGWAEKLFF. The DNA for the CDR3 is TGTGCCAGCAGCCAGAGGACAGGATGGGCTGAAAAACTGTTTTTT.

This clone was recorded many times. V and J are TRBV27 and TRBJ1-1; 8 bases line up with TRBD1. The CDR3 length is 15 residues. Germline V CDR1 and CDR2: MNHEY, SMNVEV (reference sequence). Trimming took 2 bases from V and 4 from J; bases not matched to a gene: 6. CDR3 nucleotide sequence: TGTGCCAGCAGTTTAGATGGCAGGGGGCTCACTGAAGCTTTCTTT. This gives the protein CASSLDGRGLTEAFF.

This clone was counted at least ten times. This rearrangement joins TRBV10-3 to TRBJ2-2, with D unresolved. From germline, CDR1 is ENHRY and CDR2 SYGVKD. V gave up 8 bases and J gave up 1 base, with 8 bases separating them. The length of the CDR3 is 13 residues. CDR3 amino acids: CAIAALNTGELFF. In DNA form, the CDR3 reads TGTGCCATCGCGGCTCTGAACACCGGGGAGCTGTTTTTT.

This clone was recorded many times. This chain connects TRBV5-5 to TRBJ2-7; 10 positions agree with TRBD1. Germline loops: CDR1 SGHKS, CDR2 YYEKEE (reference sequence). J was trimmed by 2 bases and V by 0 bases; bases with no gene match: 5. This CDR3 comprises 16 residues. CDR3: CASSLEGTGATYEQYV. The CDR3 DNA is TGTGCCAGCAGCTTGGAAGGGACAGGGGCAACCTACGAGCAGTACGTC.

This clone was picked up many times. The rearrangement links TRBV19 to TRBJ1-3, with TRBD1 as a possible D gene (6 bases). This CDR3 comprises 15 residues. Germline V gene sequence: CDR1 LNHDA, CDR2 SQIVND (reference sequence). V lost 5 bases and J lost 2, with 13 bases in between. The CDR3 bases are TGTGCCAGTAGTTCCTCGGACAGTCCTGGAAACACCATATATTTT. The encoded protein is CASSSSDSPGNTIYF.

Many counts were recorded for this clone. This sequence joins TRBV4-2 and TRBJ2-7; 7 bases fit TRBD2. J gave up 0 bases and V 1 base, and 3 bases lay outside the gene matches. The CDR3 extends over 15 amino acids. Germline CDR1 and CDR2: LGHNA and YNFKEQ. The CDR3 reads CASSQGGSLSYEQYF. The DNA of the CDR3 is TGTGCCAGCAGCCAAGGCGGGAGCCTCTCCTACGAGCAGTACTTC.

This clone was counted many times. This rearrangement joins TRBV10-3 to TRBJ1-1; D possibly corresponds to TRBD1 (6 bases). This CDR3 is built from 14 residues. Trimming shortened V by 3 bases and J by 3 bases, and 11 bases separated the two germline ends. Germline V gene lookup returns CDR1 ENHRY and CDR2 SYGVKD. The CDR3 protein is CAISDSGAHTEAFF. The CDR3 DNA is TGTGCCATCAGTGATTCAGGGGCTCACACTGAAGCTTTCTTT.

This clone was counted many times. V usage is TRBV21-1 and J usage is TRBJ2-7; TRBD2 is the table's D call, not checked against the DNA. TRBV21-1 is a pseudogene locus. CDR3 length equals 13 residues. CDR3 sequence: CASSKESSGEQYV. The DNA of the CDR3 is TGTGCCAGCAGCAAAGAATCGTCGGGTGAGCAGTACGTC.

This clone was detected many times. This chain uses TRBV7-2 with TRBJ2-1; TRBD2 matches at 14 bases. Germline V CDR1 and CDR2: SGHTA, FQGNSA. The CDR3 totals 15 residues. The trim removed 1 base at V and 15 bases at J, leaving 8 bases unmatched. The CDR3 coding sequence is TGTGCCAGCAGCTTAGAAGGGACTAGCGGGAGAGGGAGGTTCTTC. It is translated as CASSLEGTSGRGRFF.

This clone showed up many times. V is TRBV7-3 and J is TRBJ2-1; D may be TRBD2 (6 bases). The CDR3 has 15 amino acids. Germline V gene data show CDR1 as SGHTA and CDR2 as FQGTGA. Between the trimmed V and J ends, which lost 2 bases and 5 bases, there was a span of 13 bases. CDR3 in DNA: TGTGCCAGCAGCTTATTTGCGGGGCTACACAATGAGCAGTTCTTC. Its translation: CASSLFAGLHNEQFF.

This clone was seen repeatedly, ten times or more. The J gene is TRBJ1-6, the V gene TRBV4-1; 9 nucleotides align to TRBD1. Germline CDR1 reads MGHRA; CDR2 reads YSYEKL. The CDR3 runs to 14 residues. The V and J ends lost 1 base and 8 bases, in that order; junction bases with no gene match: 0. The CDR3 nucleotides are TGCGCCAGCAGCCAAGGACAGGGGGATTCACCCCTCCACTTT. Translated, it gives CASSQGQGDSPLHF.

This clone was observed at least ten times. This rearrangement joins TRBV4-3 to TRBJ1-4; D not certain. The CDR3 spans 15 residues. The germline V gene has CDR1 LGHNA and CDR2 YSLEER. The ends were cut back, 3 bases at V and 7 bases at J, with 15 bases in the middle. The CDR3 nucleotides are TGCGCCAGCAGCCAGGCCGCAGTATCGTTTGAAAAACTGTTTTTT. Protein: CASSQAAVSFEKLFF.

Many counts were recorded for this clone. This chain joins TRBV27 and TRBJ1-6; 7 positions match TRBD1. V shed 5 bases, J shed 3 bases, and the junction held 7 bases outside the gene matches. The CDR3 extends over 16 amino acids. Germline loops: CDR1 MNHEY, CDR2 SMNVEV (reference sequence). The CDR3, as DNA: TGTGCCAGCAGTGGACCGACAGGGATCTATAATTCACCCCTCCACTTT. It yields the protein CASSGPTGIYNSPLHF.

In this sample, this clone turned up many times. CDR3 sequence reads: CASSQEDEQYV. The CDR3 DNA reads as TGTGCCAGCTCACAGGAGGACGAGCAGTACGTC. The V and J genes are TRBV18 and TRBJ2-7, with D maybe TRBD2 (5 bases). The CDR3 has 11 amino acids. The V and J ends lost 4 bases and 5 bases respectively, with 6 bases between them. The germline V gene has CDR1 KGHSH and CDR2 LQKENI.

This clone was recorded many times. The chain links TRBV19 to TRBJ1-5; the D gene is possibly TRBD1 (5 bases). This CDR3 is 15 amino acids long. Germline lookup yields CDR1 LNHDA and CDR2 SQIVND (reference sequence). The V end lost 2 bases, the J end lost 2 bases, and 10 bases lay between the germline ends. This CDR3 reads CASSIIWGGNQPQHF. In DNA, the CDR3 is TGTGCCAGTAGTATAATCTGGGGCGGCAATCAGCCCCAGCATTTT.

This clone was observed many times. The chain couples TRBV5-5 to TRBJ2-4, with D possibly being TRBD2 (6 bases). The germline gives CDR1 SGHKS, CDR2 YYEKEE (reference sequence). The CDR3 has 14 amino acids. V shed 1 base and J shed 6 bases, with 11 bases lying between them. The CDR3 spells CASSLFGGGNIQYF. DNA of the CDR3: TGTGCCAGCAGCTTGTTCGGGGGTGGAAACATTCAGTACTTC.

V usage is TRBV30 and J usage is TRBJ2-5; 12 positions match TRBD1. There are 14 residues in the CDR3. The V gene end was trimmed by 1 base and the J gene end by 6 bases; junction bases not matched to a gene: 3. Germline loops: CDR1 GTSNPN, CDR2 SVGIG (reference sequence). CDR3 protein: CAWSAGQGAKTQYF. The CDR3 DNA reads as TGTGCCTGGAGTGCGGGACAGGGGGCGAAGACCCAGTACTTC.

This clone was detected many times. The same CDR3 is also encoded by other DNA sequences in this sample. J is TRBJ2-7 and V is TRBV5-1; D uncertain. Trimming cost V 2 bases and J 1 base, with 7 bases left between them. This CDR3 region has 13 residues. Germline CDR1 reads SGHRS; CDR2 reads YFSETQ. The CDR3 here is CASSFAESYEQYF. DNA for the CDR3: TGCGCCAGCAGCTTCGCAGAATCCTACGAGCAGTACTTC.

This clone was observed many times. V usage is TRBV5-1 and J usage is TRBJ1-1; tentative D call: TRBD1 (6 bases). Germline values: CDR1 SGHRS, CDR2 YFSETQ. V gave up 0 bases and J gave up 0 bases, with 18 bases separating them. The CDR3 spans 18 residues. The CDR3: CASSLAARGGLMNTEAFF. The CDR3 DNA is TGCGCCAGCAGCTTGGCCGCCCGGGGGGGGCTTATGAACACTGAAGCTTTCTTT.

The table lists this clone with many counts. The rearrangement joins TRBV4-1 to TRBJ2-7; TRBD1 agrees at 8 bases. Germline V gene data show CDR1 as MGHRA and CDR2 as YSYEKL. V shed 0 bases, J shed 6 bases, and the junction held 13 bases outside the gene matches. The CDR3 has 17 amino acids. This chain's CDR3 is CASSQDVQGAITREQYF. In DNA form, the CDR3 reads TGCGCCAGCAGCCAAGATGTGCAGGGGGCCATAACCCGCGAGCAGTACTTC.

The sample holds many counts of this clone. The V call is TRBV7-2, the J call TRBJ1-2, with 8 bases matching TRBD1. CDR3 length: 13 residues. Per the germline V gene, CDR1 is SGHTA and CDR2 is FQGNSA. Unmatched junction bases numbered 5, after V lost 3 bases and J lost 8 bases. CDR3 DNA sequence: TGTGCCAGCAGCTTTTCAGGGGGCAAGGGCTACACCTTC. Amino acids: CASSFSGGKGYTF.

This chain connects TRBV21-1 to TRBJ2-7; the D call in the table, TRBD1, was not verified against the DNA. TRBV21-1 corresponds to a pseudogene. CDR3 length equals 15 residues. CDR3 protein: CASSKRQGPPYEQYV. The CDR3 DNA follows: TGTGCCAGCAGCAAACGGCAGGGGCCCCCCTACGAGCAGTACGTC.

The rearrangement uses TRBV5-1 and TRBJ2-3; a weak D match, TRBD2 (7 bases). The V and J ends lost 0 bases and 4 bases respectively, with 12 bases between them. Germline-derived CDR1 and CDR2 are SGHRS and YFSETQ. CDR3 size: 15 residues. CDR3 sequence reads: CASSLGGGASDTQYF. The CDR3 DNA reads as TGCGCCAGCAGCTTGGGAGGGGGGGCCTCAGATACGCAGTATTTT. Filled out from reference TRBV5-1 and TRBJ2-3, the complete variable domain reads KAGVTQTPRYLIKTRGQQVTLSCSPISGHRSVSWYQQTPGQGLQFLFEYFSETQRNKGNFPGRFSGRQFSNSRSEMNVSTLELGDSALYLCASSLGGGASDTQYFGPGTRLTVL.

This clone was recorded many times. The CDR3 sequence is CASSSGTTYNEQFF. The CDR3 region has the DNA TGTGCCAGTAGTTCCGGGACAACCTACAATGAGCAGTTCTTC. V usage is TRBV19 and J usage is TRBJ2-1, with D possibly TRBD1 on 6 matching bases. Germline CDR1 LNHDA, CDR2 SQIVND (reference sequence). The CDR3 totals 14 residues. The V end lost 5 bases, the J end lost 2 bases, and 10 bases lay between the germline ends.